This TCR beta chain is from a study of blood T cell repertoires in COVID-19. About the research overall: T cells, B-cell-depleted T cells, or PBMCs supplied cDNA or gDNA.

Here immunoSEQ multiplex PCR was the method, and the copy in TCRdb shows in-frame clones only, minus some. The repertoire holds roughly 150,000 clones, with over 70% as singletons. Germline assignment: CDR1 MNHEY and CDR2 SVGAGI. The CDR3 consists of 15 residues. Trimming took 7 bases from V and 7 from J; bases not matched to a gene: 10. Input material: peripheral blood. The V and J genes are TRBV6-5 and TRBJ2-2; 9 bases match TRBD2. This TCR derives from a woman in her sixties or seventies who had recovered from COVID-19. Here the CDR3 reads CASMRAGGGGGELFF. The CDR3 bases are TGTGCCAGCATGCGAGCGGGGGGAGGTGGCGGGGAGCTGTTTTTT.